A single sample gave rise to the 10 T cell receptor beta chains below, sequenced in a study of blood T cell repertoires in COVID-19. TCRdb's copy holds only in-frame clones and misses some; the assay was immunoSEQ multiplex PCR. The table lists under 400,000 clones, roughly nine tenths of them singletons. Sample: peripheral blood. These receptors all stem from a woman in her twenties or thirties with COVID-19, enrolled during active disease.

J is TRBJ2-5 and V is TRBV6-1; 10 positions agree with TRBD2. Germline CDR1 and CDR2: MNHNS and SASEGT. V shed 1 base, J shed 2 bases, and the junction held 1 base outside the gene matches. This CDR3 is 15 amino acids long. The CDR3 DNA reads TGTGCCAGCAGTGAAGGGACTAGCGGACAAGAGACCCAGTACTTC. It is translated as CASSEGTSGQETQYF.

The chain employs TRBV6-5 and TRBJ1-3, with 7 bases that match TRBD1. Germline CDR1 MNHEY, CDR2 SVGAGI. The CDR3 consists of 14 residues. V lost 6 bases and J lost 4; bases outside the gene matches: 6. The CDR3 region has the DNA TGTGCCAGCAGGCAGGGACAGACGGGAAACACCATATATTTT. The encoded protein is CASRQGQTGNTIYF.

CDR3 sequence reads: CASSSVREYETQYF. The CDR3 DNA is TGTGCCAGCAGCTCCGTGAGGGAGTACGAGACCCAGTACTTC. This rearrangement joins TRBV11-2 to TRBJ2-5; TRBD2 is a possible D gene (5 bases). Germline values: CDR1 SGHAT, CDR2 FQNNGV. Trimming stripped 4 bases from V and 5 bases from J, with 14 bases between. The CDR3 extends over 14 amino acids.

The V call is TRBV27, the J call TRBJ1-1, with TRBD1 as a possible D gene (6 bases). V gave up 6 bases and J gave up 1 base, with 12 bases separating them. CDR1 MNHEY and CDR2 SMNVEV come from the germline V gene (reference sequence). The CDR3 is made up of 14 amino acids. The CDR3 region has the DNA TGTGCCAGCAGCGCACAGGGCACGAACACTGAAGCTTTCTTT. Protein sequence: CASSAQGTNTEAFF.

V and J are TRBV20-1 and TRBJ2-1, with a possible D match to TRBD1 (6 bases). CDR1 is DFQATT, CDR2 SNEGSKA, per germline (reference sequence). Trimming stripped 6 bases from V and 10 bases from J, with 7 bases between. This CDR3 contains 9 residues. CDR3 loop: CSAQGEQFF. CDR3 nucleotide sequence: TGCAGTGCCCAGGGGGAGCAGTTCTTC.

The chain is built from TRBV11-2 and TRBJ1-4; D remains ambiguous. V gave up 5 bases and J gave up 3 bases, with 13 bases separating them. There are 15 residues in the CDR3. From germline, CDR1 is SGHAT and CDR2 FQNNGV. The CDR3 sequence is CASSLQAGANEKLFF. The DNA for the CDR3 is TGTGCCAGCAGCCTACAAGCAGGCGCTAATGAAAAACTGTTTTTT.

The rearrangement links TRBV11-2 to TRBJ2-5; 7 positions agree with TRBD2. Per germline, CDR1 SGHAT and CDR2 FQNNGV. Losses at the gene ends were 0 bases for V and 4 bases for J; bases not matched to a gene: 11. The CDR3 is made up of 17 amino acids. The CDR3 reads CASSLDLGRELGETQYF. CDR3 in DNA: TGTGCCAGCAGCTTAGATCTTGGGCGGGAGCTAGGAGAGACCCAGTACTTC.

The J gene is TRBJ2-7, the V gene TRBV7-9; 8 nucleotides agree with TRBD2. Germline assignment: CDR1 SEHNR and CDR2 FQNEAQ (reference sequence). V shed 5 bases, J shed 1 base, and the junction held 16 bases outside the gene matches. The CDR3 covers 18 residues. This chain's CDR3 is CASSHNRPAGDRSYEQYF. The CDR3 nucleotides are TGTGCCAGCAGCCACAATCGACCAGCGGGAGATAGGTCCTACGAGCAGTACTTC.

The J gene is TRBJ1-2, the V gene TRBV30; 8 bases match TRBD1. The junction had 12 bases not matched to a gene; V was cut back by 7 bases and J by 5 bases. Germline V CDR1 and CDR2: GTSNPN, SVGIG (reference sequence). There are 14 residues in the CDR3. The CDR3 protein is CALDKGQDFYGYTF. The CDR3 coding sequence is TGTGCCTTAGACAAGGGACAGGATTTTTATGGCTACACCTTC. Full variable domain (missing parts from reference TRBV30 and TRBJ1-2): SQTIHQWPATLVQPVGSPLSLECTVEGTSNPNLYWYRQAAGRGLQLLFYSVGIGQISSEVPQNLSASRPQDRQFILSSKKLLLSDSGFYLCALDKGQDFYGYTFGSGTRLTVV.

The CDR3 sequence: CASKTGRGGEKLFF. CDR3 coding DNA: TGTGCCAGCAAAACAGGGAGAGGTGGGGAAAAACTGTTTTTT. The rearrangement joins TRBV27 to TRBJ1-4, with TRBD1 as a possible D gene (6 bases). Germline CDR1 reads MNHEY; CDR2 reads SMNVEV (reference sequence). V lost 7 bases to trimming and J lost 8 bases, with 17 bases between them. The CDR3 totals 14 residues.